This entry describes one T cell receptor beta chain. The antigen this receptor binds is unknown. Within one base of it there is no much larger clone, and no base qualities were kept. The CDR3 regions of human TCRbeta chains were subjected to immunosequencing. In the source study's methods: TCRs in the repertoires were matched against a reference library of SARS-CoV-2-specific TCRs that had been generated with the MIRA antigen-specificity platform. Breadth was defined as the fraction of unique TCRs that were SARS-CoV-2-associated. Depth was defined as the fraction of total T cells that were SARS-CoV-2-associated. Using the MIRA data, each spike-specific TCR was mapped to the spike region that the TCR reacts to and placed in a CD4 or CD8 class. Log10-transformed breadth and depth values were compared by one-way ANOVA with Sidak's multiple comparisons tests. In TCRdb, the immuneACCESS table is reduced to in-frame sequences with V and J assigned. These tables do not hold every clone; where another copy was compared, an unresolved V gene accounts for under half, and the others remain unexplained. The V and J calls and clone size are taken from that table; D and trimming were inferred from the DNA. A total of roughly 110,000 clones appear in this sample, approximately 87% of them only once. The ten top clones hold 5% to 6% of the sample.

The label giving this sample's time point can be read as: baseline before first vaccination. Samples from vaccinated people were obtained from the UK trials COV001 and COV002, which included a single-blind randomized controlled phase 2/3 trial of AZD1222 (ChAdOx1 nCoV-19) in healthy adults. Trial participant PBMC samples were collected at day 0 and day 28 after the second dose for TCRbeta chain sequencing. The sample originates from a study of T cell responses to AZD1222 COVID-19 vaccine (dated by TCRdb to the early 2020s). Describing the broader study: AZD1222 recipients given second doses at about 4 weeks or at about 12 weeks were pooled, since spike-specific TCR depth and breadth were not found to differ between the two schedules. TCR sequencing was performed for roughly 250 trial participants, of whom about 210 were given two doses of AZD1222 and around 25 were given two doses of MenACWY control vaccine. Trial participants were enrolled by age into subgroups of 18-55, 56-69 and 70-plus years, and around 140, 26 and 57 TCR-sequenced participants, respectively, were included in these subgroups. Findings and caveats that apply to the study as a whole: The vaccine-associated CD4 TCRs covered the entire spike protein, and the dominant responses fell in regions 160-218 and 743-854. Because no day 14 peak-response samples were available, repertoires were characterized only after the peak T cell response. Participants were mostly white British, with more females than males. The authors suggested clonal diversity may have been underestimated. Nearly half of unique spike-specific TCRs reportedly recognized epitopes outside regions mutated in the B.1.351 and B.1.1.7 variants. Conclusions about previously exposed vaccinees are limited because only 5 or 6 AZD1222 recipients were SARS-CoV-2 seropositive at baseline. In the small 56-69-year group, the increase in depth fell short of significance, most likely because of low power. After two AZD1222 doses, both the breadth and the depth of spike-specific TCRs were significantly higher than at day 0 and than in MenACWY recipients.

V loses 7 bases, J loses 6 bases, and the germline ends lie 16 bases apart. Counted from cysteine to phenylalanine, this CDR3 has 15 amino acids. The CDR3 DNA has 45 bases and is translated from base 1. CDR1 and CDR2, per the germline V gene, are MNHEY and SVGAGI. The sequence was obtained from an adult in good health. The chain joins TRBV6-5 to TRBJ1-6; too little of a D gene remains to name it. The sample was peripheral blood, taken on day 0 of AZD1222 vaccination. The CDR3 protein sequence reads: CASTLGTAANSPLHF. In nucleotide form, the sequence is TGTGCCAGCACCTTGGGTACGGCCGCTAATTCACCCCTCCACTTT.